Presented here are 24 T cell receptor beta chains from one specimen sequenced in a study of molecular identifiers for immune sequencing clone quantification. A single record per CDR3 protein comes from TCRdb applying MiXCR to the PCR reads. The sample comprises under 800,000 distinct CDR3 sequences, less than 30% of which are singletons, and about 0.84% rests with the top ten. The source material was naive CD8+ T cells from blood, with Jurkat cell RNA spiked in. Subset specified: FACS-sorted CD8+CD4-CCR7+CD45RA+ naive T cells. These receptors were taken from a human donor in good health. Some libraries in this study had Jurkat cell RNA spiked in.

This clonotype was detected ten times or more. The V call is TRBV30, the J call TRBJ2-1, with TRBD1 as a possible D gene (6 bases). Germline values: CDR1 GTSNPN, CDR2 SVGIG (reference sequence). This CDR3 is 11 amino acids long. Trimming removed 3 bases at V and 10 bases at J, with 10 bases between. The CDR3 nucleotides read TGTGCCTGGAGAACAGGGTACGAGCAGTTCTTC. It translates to CAWRTGYEQFF.

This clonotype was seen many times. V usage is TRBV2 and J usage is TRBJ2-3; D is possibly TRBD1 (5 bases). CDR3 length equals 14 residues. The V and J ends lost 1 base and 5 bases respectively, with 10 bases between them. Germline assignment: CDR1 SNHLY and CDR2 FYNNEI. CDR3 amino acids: CASSEDMGQDTQYF. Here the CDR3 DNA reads TGTGCCAGCAGTGAAGACATGGGGCAAGATACGCAGTATTTT.

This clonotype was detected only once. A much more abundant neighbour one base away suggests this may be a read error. Here the CDR3 DNA reads TGCGCCAGCAGTGGGTCCGGGGCAGCAACTAATGAAAAACTGTTTTTT. It specifies CASSGSGAATNEKLFF. The genes are TRBV10-2 and TRBJ1-4, with D perhaps TRBD1 (5 bases). V lost 4 bases, J lost 0 bases, and 12 bases lay in between. This CDR3 is 16 amino acids long. Germline V lookup: CDR1 WSHSY, CDR2 SAAADI.

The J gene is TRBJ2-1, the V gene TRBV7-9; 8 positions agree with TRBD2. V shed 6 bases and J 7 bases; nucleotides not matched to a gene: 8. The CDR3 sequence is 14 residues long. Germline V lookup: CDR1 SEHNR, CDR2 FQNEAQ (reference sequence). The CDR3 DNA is TGTGCCAGCAGAGCCGGGACTAGTGGGAATGAGCAGTTCTTC. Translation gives CASRAGTSGNEQFF.

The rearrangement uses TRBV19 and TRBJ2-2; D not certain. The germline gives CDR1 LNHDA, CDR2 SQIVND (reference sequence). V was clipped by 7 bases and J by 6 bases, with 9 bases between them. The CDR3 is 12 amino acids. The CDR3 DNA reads TGTGCCAGTACCCACGGGTCCGGGGAGCTGTTTTTT. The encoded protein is CASTHGSGELFF.

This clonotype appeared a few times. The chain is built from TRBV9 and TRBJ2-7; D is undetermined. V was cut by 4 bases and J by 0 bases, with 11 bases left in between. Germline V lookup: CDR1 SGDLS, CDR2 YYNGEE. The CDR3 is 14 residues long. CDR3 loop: CASSPDSLSYEQYF. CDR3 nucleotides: TGTGCCAGCAGCCCTGACTCGCTCTCCTACGAGCAGTACTTC.

CDR3 protein: CASSLALQFYEQYF. As DNA, the CDR3 is TGTGCCAGCAGCTTAGCGCTCCAATTCTACGAGCAGTACTTC. The J gene is TRBJ2-7, the V gene TRBV13; D gene unclear. Germline loops: CDR1 PRHDT, CDR2 FYEKMQ (reference sequence). This CDR3 contains 14 residues. Between the trimmed V and J ends, which lost 1 base and 3 bases, there was a span of 10 bases.

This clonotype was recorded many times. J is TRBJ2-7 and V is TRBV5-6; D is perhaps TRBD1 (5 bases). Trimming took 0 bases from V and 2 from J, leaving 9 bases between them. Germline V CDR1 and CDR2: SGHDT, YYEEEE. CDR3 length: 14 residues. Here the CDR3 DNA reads TGTGCCAGCAGCTTGGGAGGACAAGCCTACGAGCAGTACTTC. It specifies CASSLGGQAYEQYF.

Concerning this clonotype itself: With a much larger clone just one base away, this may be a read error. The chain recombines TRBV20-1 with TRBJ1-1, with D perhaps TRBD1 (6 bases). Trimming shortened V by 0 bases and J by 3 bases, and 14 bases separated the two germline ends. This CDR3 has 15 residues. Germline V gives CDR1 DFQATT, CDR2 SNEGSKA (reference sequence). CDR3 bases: TGCAGTGCTAGAGATTACAGGGCGATGGACACTGAAGCTTTCTTT. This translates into CSARDYRAMDTEAFF.

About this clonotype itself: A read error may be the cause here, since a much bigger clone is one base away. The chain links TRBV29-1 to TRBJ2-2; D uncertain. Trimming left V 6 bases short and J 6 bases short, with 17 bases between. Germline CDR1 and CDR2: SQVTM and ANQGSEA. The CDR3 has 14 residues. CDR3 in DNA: TGCAGCGTGTCGAGGACCAGCAATTCCGGGGAGCTGTTTTTT. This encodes CSVSRTSNSGELFF.

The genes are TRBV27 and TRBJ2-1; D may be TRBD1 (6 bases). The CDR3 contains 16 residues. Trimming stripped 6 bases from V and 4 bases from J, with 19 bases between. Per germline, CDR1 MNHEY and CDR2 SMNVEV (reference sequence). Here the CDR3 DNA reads TGTGCCAGCAGCTACATTGACAGGTTTCAGTACAATGAGCAGTTCTTC. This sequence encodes CASSYIDRFQYNEQFF.

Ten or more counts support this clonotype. The CDR3 is CSARDVSEVDTQYF. In nucleotides, the CDR3 is TGCAGTGCTAGAGATGTCTCAGAGGTAGATACGCAGTATTTT. The V gene is TRBV20-1, the J gene TRBJ2-3; D is unresolved. The CDR3 contains 14 residues. V was pared by 0 bases and J by 5 bases, with 12 bases between. Germline lookup yields CDR1 DFQATT and CDR2 SNEGSKA (reference sequence).

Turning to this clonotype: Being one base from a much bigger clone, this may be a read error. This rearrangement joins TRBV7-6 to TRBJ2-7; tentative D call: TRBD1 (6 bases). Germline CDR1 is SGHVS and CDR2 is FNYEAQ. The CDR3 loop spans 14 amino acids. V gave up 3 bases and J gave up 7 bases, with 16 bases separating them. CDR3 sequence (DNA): TGTGCCAGCAGCTTCGAGGCAGGGGCATGGGAGCAGTACTTC. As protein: CASSFEAGAWEQYF.

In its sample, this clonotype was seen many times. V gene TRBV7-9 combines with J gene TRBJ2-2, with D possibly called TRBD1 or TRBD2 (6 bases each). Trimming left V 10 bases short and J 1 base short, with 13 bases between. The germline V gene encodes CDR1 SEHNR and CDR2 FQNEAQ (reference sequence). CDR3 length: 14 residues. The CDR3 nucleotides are TGTGCCACCCTCGGGGGCAAGAACACCGGGGAGCTGTTTTTT. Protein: CATLGGKNTGELFF.

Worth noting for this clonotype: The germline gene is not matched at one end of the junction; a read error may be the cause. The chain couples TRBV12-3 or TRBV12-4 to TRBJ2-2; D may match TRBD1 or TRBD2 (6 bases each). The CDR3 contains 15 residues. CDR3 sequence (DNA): TGTGCCAGCCGTTTAGCGGCGAGGCGGGACAGGGAGCTGTTTTTT. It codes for CASRLAARRDRELFF.

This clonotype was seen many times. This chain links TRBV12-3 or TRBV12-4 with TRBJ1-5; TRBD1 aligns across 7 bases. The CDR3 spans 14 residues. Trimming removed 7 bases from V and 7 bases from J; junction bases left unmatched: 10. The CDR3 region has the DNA TGTGCCAGCAAACACAGGGGACGCGACCAGCCCCAGCATTTT. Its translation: CASKHRGRDQPQHF.

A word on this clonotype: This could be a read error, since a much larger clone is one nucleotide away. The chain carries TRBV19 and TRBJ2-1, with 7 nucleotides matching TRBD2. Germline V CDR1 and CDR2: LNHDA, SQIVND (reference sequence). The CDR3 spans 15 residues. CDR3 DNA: TGTGCCAGAAGTATAGCCGGGGGGATGGCAGGTGAGCAGTTCTTC. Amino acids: CARSIAGGMAGEQFF.

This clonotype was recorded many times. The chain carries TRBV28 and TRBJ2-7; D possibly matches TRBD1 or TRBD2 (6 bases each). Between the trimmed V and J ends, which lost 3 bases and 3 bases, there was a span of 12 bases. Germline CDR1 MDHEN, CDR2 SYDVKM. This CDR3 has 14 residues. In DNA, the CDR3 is TGTGCCAGCAGTTTTTTCGGGGGCGGCTACGAGCAGTACTTC. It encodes CASSFFGGGYEQYF.

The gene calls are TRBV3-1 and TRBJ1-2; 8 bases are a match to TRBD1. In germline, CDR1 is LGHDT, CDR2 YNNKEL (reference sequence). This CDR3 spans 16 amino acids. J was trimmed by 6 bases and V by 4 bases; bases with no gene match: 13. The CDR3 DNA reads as TGTGCCAGCAGCCTATCCTCAGGGGGCGCTTTGAATGGCTACACCTTC. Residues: CASSLSSGGALNGYTF.

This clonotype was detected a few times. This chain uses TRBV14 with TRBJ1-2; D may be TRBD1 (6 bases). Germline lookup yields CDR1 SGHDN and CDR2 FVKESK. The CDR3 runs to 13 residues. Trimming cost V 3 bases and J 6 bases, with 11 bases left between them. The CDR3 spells CASSQSPGDGYTF. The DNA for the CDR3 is TGTGCCAGCAGCCAGTCTCCAGGGGATGGCTACACCTTC.

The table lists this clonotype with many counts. The CDR3: CASSQAWGGEQYF. DNA of the CDR3: TGCGCCAGCAGCCAAGCGTGGGGAGGCGAGCAGTACTTC. The chain couples TRBV4-1 to TRBJ2-7; TRBD2 might be the D (6 bases). The CDR3 length is 13 residues. Trimming took off 1 base at V and 6 bases at J, with 10 bases between the two ends. CDR1 is MGHRA and CDR2 is YSYEKL in the germline V gene.

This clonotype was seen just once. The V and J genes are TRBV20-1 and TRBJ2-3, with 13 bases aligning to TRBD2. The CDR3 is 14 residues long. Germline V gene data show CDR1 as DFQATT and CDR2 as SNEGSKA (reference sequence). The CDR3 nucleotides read TGCAGCTTGGGACTAGCGGGGCGCACAGATACGCAGTATTTT. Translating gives CSLGLAGRTDTQYF.

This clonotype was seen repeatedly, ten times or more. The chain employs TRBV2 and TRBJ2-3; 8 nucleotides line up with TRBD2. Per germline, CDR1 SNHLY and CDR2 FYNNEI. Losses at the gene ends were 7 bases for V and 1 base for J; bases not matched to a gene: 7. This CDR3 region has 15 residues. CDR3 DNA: TGTGCCAGCATCCTGACTAGCGCCCGCACAGATACGCAGTATTTT. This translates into CASILTSARTDTQYF.

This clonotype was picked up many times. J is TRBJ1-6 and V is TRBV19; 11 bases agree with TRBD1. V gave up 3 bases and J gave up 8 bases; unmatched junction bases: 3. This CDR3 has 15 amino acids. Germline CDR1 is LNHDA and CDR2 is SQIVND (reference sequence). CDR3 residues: CASSIGDRGYSPLHF. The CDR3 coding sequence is TGTGCCAGTAGTATTGGGGACAGGGGGTATTCACCCCTCCACTTT.